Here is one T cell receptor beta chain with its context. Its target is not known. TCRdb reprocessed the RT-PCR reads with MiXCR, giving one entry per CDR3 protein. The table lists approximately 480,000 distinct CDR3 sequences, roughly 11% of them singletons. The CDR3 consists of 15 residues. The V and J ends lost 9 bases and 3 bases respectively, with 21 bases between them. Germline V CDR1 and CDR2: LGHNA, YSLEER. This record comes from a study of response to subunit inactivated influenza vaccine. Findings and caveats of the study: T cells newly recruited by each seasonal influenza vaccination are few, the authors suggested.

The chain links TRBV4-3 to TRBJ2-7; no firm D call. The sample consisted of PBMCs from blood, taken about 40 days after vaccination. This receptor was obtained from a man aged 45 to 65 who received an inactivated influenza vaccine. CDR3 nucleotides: TGCGCCAGAAGATCCAAGAATGGGATCATCTACGAGCAGTACTTC. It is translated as CARRSKNGIIYEQYF.